The present TCR beta chain was sequenced within a study of identical twins. The CDR3 extends over 15 amino acids. Trimming left V 0 bases short and J 3 bases short, with 15 bases between. Germline CDR1 DFQATT, CDR2 SNEGSKA (reference sequence). Among all donors, each was a healthy Caucasian. Findings of the study overall: In cord blood, abundant beta clonotypes had fewer insertions; memory showed no trend.

A universal primer site was created by template switching, with the cDNA bearing unique molecular identifiers. A single record per CDR3 protein comes from TCRdb applying MiXCR to the 5' RACE reads. The data show under 250,000 distinct CDR3 sequences, approximately 7.8% seen once. In this sample, this clonotype turned up many times. The antigen remains undetermined. This same sample was also taken into another study, of yellow fever vaccine responses in identical twins. As reported in that work: Twins reportedly appeared to share part of their vaccine T cell response while keeping part individual.

The chain combines TRBV20-1 with TRBJ2-7; D might be TRBD1 or TRBD2, each matching 5 bases. The sequenced sample consisted of CD8+ T cells sorted from blood. This clonotype originated in a woman aged 18-35 years in good health. CDR3: CSARDLGHRDYEQYF. The CDR3 DNA sequence: TGCAGTGCTAGAGATCTGGGGCACCGGGACTACGAGCAGTACTTC.